Listed below are T cell receptor beta chains from one sample, sequenced in a study of cytomegalovirus exposure and HLA in healthy donors. Profiled with immunoSEQ multiplex PCR; TCRdb holds only in-frame clones, not every one. The data contain 95,000 to 100,000 clones, 65% to 85% of them seen just once; the ten biggest clones take up roughly 19%. The sample taken for sequencing was PBMCs. These receptors came from a woman in her sixties or seventies in good health and CMV-seropositive. Both conserved end residues are part of each CDR3. The D gene is left open where the match is weak. Clone size appears in some rows only: once, few, many, or a class for an expanded clone.

size,D,V,J,DNA,CDR3
NA,NA,TRBV30,TRBJ1-1,TGTGCCTGGAGTCCGGTTGTTTATGAAGCTTTCTTT,CAWSPVVYEAFF
NA,NA,TRBV29-1,TRBJ2-7,TGCAGCGTTGGGGCCATCCGGGGTGGCGAGCAGTACTTC,CSVGAIRGGEQYF
NA,NA,TRBV7-3,TRBJ1-1,TGTGCCAGCAGCTTATATGACAAACGGAACACTGAAGCTTTCTTT,CASSLYDKRNTEAFF
NA,TRBD2,TRBV6-5,TRBJ2-1,TGTGCCAGCAGTCCTGGGCGGGAGTTCTTCTTC,CASSPGREFFF
NA,NA,TRBV2,TRBJ2-7,TGTGCCAGCAATGATGCCCCCCCCCACAGCTCCTACGAGCAGTACTTC,CASNDAPPHSSYEQYF
NA,NA,TRBV30,TRBJ2-7,TGTGCCTGTGTAACGCGGTCCCCTTACGAGCAGTACTTC,CACVTRSPYEQYF
NA,TRBD1,TRBV7-9,TRBJ2-7,TGTGCCAGCAGCTTCCGGACAGGAACAACCTACGAGCAGTACTTC,CASSFRTGTTYEQYF
NA,NA,TRBV18,TRBJ2-7,TGTGCCAGCTCACCACGCGGACTACCCTACGAGCAGTACTTC,CASSPRGLPYEQYF
NA,TRBD2,TRBV2,TRBJ2-2,TGTGCCAGCAGTAGACTAACGGGAGGGACCGGGGAGCTGTTTTTT,CASSRLTGGTGELFF
NA,NA,TRBV4-1,TRBJ2-1,TGCGCCAGCAGCCAACCCGCGGAGAGCTCCTACAATGAGCAGTTCTTC,CASSQPAESSYNEQFF
NA,NA,TRBV27,TRBJ1-1,TGTGCCAGCAGTTTGAACAGAATGAACACTGAAGCTTTCTTT,CASSLNRMNTEAFF
few,NA,TRBV7-9,TRBJ1-1,TGTGCCAGCAGCTTTCCGCTGACTCAATTGACTGAAGCTTTCTTT,CASSFPLTQLTEAFF
NA,TRBD1,TRBV5-4,TRBJ2-7,TGTGCCAGCAGCAGGGACAGCTACGAGCAGTACTTC,CASSRDSYEQYF
NA,NA,TRBV7-9,TRBJ2-1,TGTGCCAGCAGCTTAGGGGGGCTAGGTTACAATGAGCAGTTCTTC,CASSLGGLGYNEQFF
few,NA,TRBV6-5,TRBJ1-2,TGTGCCAGCAGACTGGACACCGCTAACTATGGCTACACCTTC,CASRLDTANYGYTF
NA,TRBD2,TRBV5-1,TRBJ2-1,TGCGCCAGCAGCACGACTAGCGGGAGGATAAATGAGCAGTTCTTC,CASSTTSGRINEQFF
NA,NA,TRBV2,TRBJ2-7,TGTGCCAGCAGGATCTCCTACGAGCAGTACTTC,CASRISYEQYF
few,NA,TRBV6-5,TRBJ2-1,TGTGCCAGCAGTTACTCTAGCGGCTACAATGAGCAGTTCTTC,CASSYSSGYNEQFF
NA,TRBD2,TRBV5-4,TRBJ2-4,TGTGCCAGCAGCGGGGGGACTAGCCGGGACATTCAGTACTTC,CASSGGTSRDIQYF
NA,NA,TRBV18,TRBJ1-1,TGTGCCAGCTCAAACTCGGGGGTACCTGAAGCTTTCTTT,CASSNSGVPEAFF
NA,NA,TRBV5-6,TRBJ2-7,TGTGCCAGCAGCTCGGTGGGGGGCGGGAGCTACGAGCAGTACTTC,CASSSVGGGSYEQYF
NA,NA,TRBV2,TRBJ2-1,TGTGCCAGCAGAGGAGGGGCTAGCTCCTACAATGAGCAGTTCTTC,CASRGGASSYNEQFF
NA,TRBD1,TRBV5-1,TRBJ1-3,TGCGCCAGCAGCACACAGGGGACTGGAAACACCATATATTTT,CASSTQGTGNTIYF
NA,TRBD1,TRBV11-2,TRBJ1-4,TGTGCCAGCAGCTTAATACAGGGGGCTCCTAATGAAAAACTGTTTTTT,CASSLIQGAPNEKLFF
NA,NA,TRBV2,TRBJ2-4,TGTGCCAGCAGTTTCCTGGACCTTCGAAGCGGCGGTGAAAAGTTC,CASSFLDLRSGGEKF
NA,NA,TRBV14,TRBJ1-1,TGTGCCAGCAGCCCGAGGAGGGCTGAAGCTTTCTTT,CASSPRRAEAFF
NA,TRBD2,TRBV2,TRBJ2-3,TGTGCCAGCGGGACTAGTCTTAAGGGAGGCACAGATACGCAGTATTTT,CASGTSLKGGTDTQYF
NA,TRBD2,TRBV29-1,TRBJ2-5,TGCAGCGTTGACGGCGGGAGGGAGACCCAGTACTTC,CSVDGGRETQYF
NA,TRBD1,TRBV7-8,TRBJ2-3,TGTGCCAGCAGCTTAGCAGGACAGGGAAGGTATTTT,CASSLAGQGRYF
NA,NA,TRBV7-8,TRBJ2-7,TGTGCCAGCAGCTTAGGAGGGGGACCGCCCGAGCAGTACTTC,CASSLGGGPPEQYF
NA,TRBD2,TRBV5-1,TRBJ2-7,TGCGCCAGCAGCTTGGCCGGGACTAGGGCCTACGAGCAGTACTTC,CASSLAGTRAYEQYF
NA,NA,TRBV6-5,TRBJ1-1,TGTGCCAGCAGTTACCAAGCGGGATCGAACACTGAAGCTTTCTTT,CASSYQAGSNTEAFF
NA,TRBD1,TRBV5-1,TRBJ2-5,TGCGCCAGCAGCTTGGGGACAGGGAAAGGAGAGACCCAGTACTTC,CASSLGTGKGETQYF
NA,TRBD1,TRBV5-4,TRBJ2-6,TGTGCCAGCAGCGCCGGGACAGGGGTCAGTGGGGCCAACGTCCTGACTTTC,CASSAGTGVSGANVLTF
NA,TRBD1,TRBV2,TRBJ1-4,TGTGCCAGCAGCCTGACAGGGCCCCGCACCGGCTACGACAAACTGTTTTTT,CASSLTGPRTGYDKLFF
NA,NA,TRBV19,TRBJ2-3,TGTGCCAGTAGTATCGCCCAACGCGCCACAGATACGCAGTATTTT,CASSIAQRATDTQYF
NA,TRBD1,TRBV7-9,TRBJ1-1,TGTGCCAGCAGCTTAGCGCCAGGGGGCATGAACACTGAAGCTTTCTTT,CASSLAPGGMNTEAFF
once,NA,TRBV27,TRBJ1-4,TGTGCCAGCGCGTCCGGTGGTAGAGAAAAACTGTTTTTT,CASASGGREKLFF
NA,TRBD1,TRBV5-1,TRBJ1-3,TGCGCCAGCAGCCTCCGACAGGGAGCGGTTGGAAACACCATATATTTT,CASSLRQGAVGNTIYF
NA,NA,TRBV18,TRBJ1-1,TGTGCCAGCTCACCTCCCGGGGGTGTCACTGAAGCTTTCTTT,CASSPPGGVTEAFF
NA,TRBD2,TRBV6-1,TRBJ2-2,TGTGTCAGCATGATTGGAGCGGGAAACACCGGGGAGCTGTTTTTT,CVSMIGAGNTGELFF
NA,NA,TRBV20-1,TRBJ1-4,TGCAGTGCTAGAAAACCCCGCGGACTGTTTTTT,CSARKPRGLFF
NA,TRBD1,TRBV7-9,TRBJ1-1,TGTGCCAGCAGCTGGGGACAGAAGAACACTGAAGCTTTCTTT,CASSWGQKNTEAFF